Below, 25 T cell receptor beta chains from the same sample are listed, as sequenced in a study of blood T cell repertoires in COVID-19. Repertoires were generated with immunoSEQ multiplex PCR, while TCRdb's copy carries only in-frame clones and drops some. The profile shows 470,000 or so clones, 87% of them singletons. The specimen sequenced was PBMCs or T cells enriched from blood (not recorded which). The source of these receptors is a young woman with acute COVID-19.

This clone was recorded only once. The gene calls are TRBV28 and TRBJ2-1; D not resolved. Germline V gene lookup returns CDR1 MDHEN and CDR2 SYDVKM. V gave up 4 bases and J gave up 15 bases, with 13 bases separating them. The CDR3 sequence is 11 residues long. The chain's CDR3 is CASSSLVGGFF. CDR3 in DNA: TGTGCCAGCAGTTCCCTAGTAGGCGGGTTCTTC.

The CDR3 coding sequence is TGTGCCAGCAGCCAAGACCCACGACAGGGCGGTGAGCAGTTCTTC. Translating gives CASSQDPRQGGEQFF. The gene calls are TRBV4-2 and TRBJ2-1; 7 nucleotides align to TRBD1. Per germline, CDR1 LGHNA and CDR2 YNFKEQ. V shed 0 bases, J shed 9 bases, and the junction held 8 bases outside the gene matches. This CDR3 contains 15 residues.

V usage is TRBV9 and J usage is TRBJ2-3; 14 bases match TRBD2. Looked up from germline, CDR1 is SGDLS and CDR2 is YYNGEE. This CDR3 has 18 amino acids. J lost 8 bases, V lost 3 bases, and 14 bases had no gene match. The CDR3 coding sequence is TGTGCCAGCAGCGGCGGGACAGAGAGGACTAGCGGGAGGACTACGCAGTATTTT. Its translation is CASSGGTERTSGRTTQYF. The full variable domain, completed using reference TRBV9 and TRBJ2-3, is DSGVTQTPKHLITATGQRVTLRCSPRSGDLSVYWYQQSLDQGLQFLIQYYNGEERAKGNILERFSAQQFPDLHSELNLSSLELGDSALYFCASSGGTERTSGRTTQYFGPGTRLTVL.

This clone came up many times. The V call is TRBV7-2, the J call TRBJ2-3; D may be TRBD2 (6 bases). Germline CDR1 and CDR2: SGHTA and FQGNSA. The length of the CDR3 is 14 residues. V was shortened by 7 bases and J by 0 bases, with 11 bases between the two germline ends. The CDR3 coding sequence is TGTGCCAGCACCCCTGGGACTAGCACAGATACGCAGTATTTT. Residues: CASTPGTSTDTQYF.

V is TRBV13 and J is TRBJ2-7; 13 bases agree with TRBD2. The CDR3 is made up of 15 amino acids. The germline gives CDR1 PRHDT, CDR2 FYEKMQ (reference sequence). Trimming cost V 3 bases and J 6 bases; bases outside gene matches: 5. CDR3 coding DNA: TGTGCCAGCAGCTTTGGACTAGCGGGAGTCCGCGAGCAGTACTTC. This codes for CASSFGLAGVREQYF.

The V and J genes are TRBV10-3 and TRBJ1-3, with 7 bases that match TRBD1. Trimming at V came to 5 bases and at J to 0 bases, leaving 19 bases not matched to a gene. The CDR3 totals 20 residues. Germline-derived CDR1 and CDR2 are ENHRY and SYGVKD. In nucleotides, the CDR3 is TGTGCCATCAGTTCCCCCGCAACCTCAGGGGGACCGAGCTCTGGAAACACCATATATTTT. Its protein is CAISSPATSGGPSSGNTIYF.

The chain joins TRBV27 to TRBJ2-7; 8 bases line up with TRBD1. The length of the CDR3 is 12 residues. With 5 bases clipped from V and 5 bases from J, the junction kept 2 bases outside the gene matches. Per the germline V gene, CDR1 is MNHEY and CDR2 is SMNVEV (reference sequence). The DNA for the CDR3 is TGTGCCAGCAGTGCGGACAGGGACGAGCAGTACTTC. Translation gives CASSADRDEQYF.

This chain links TRBV9 with TRBJ1-1; D not resolved. The germline CDR1 and CDR2 sequences are SGDLS and YYNGEE. The CDR3 contains 14 residues. V lost 5 bases, J lost 1 base, and 12 bases lay in between. In nucleotides, the CDR3 is TGTGCCAGCAGTTTGACACCGGAGAACACTGAAGCTTTCTTT. Its protein is CASSLTPENTEAFF.

This rearrangement joins TRBV19 to TRBJ1-1; 12 bases match TRBD1. The CDR3 has 17 residues. V was pared by 3 bases and J by 2 bases, with 7 bases of the junction left unmatched. CDR1 and CDR2 (germline): LNHDA, SQIVND (reference sequence). The CDR3 nucleotides read TGTGCCAGTAGTATTCCGTCGGGACAGGGGGCTAACACTGAAGCTTTCTTT. This gives the protein CASSIPSGQGANTEAFF. Supplemented by reference TRBV19 and TRBJ1-1, the full variable domain reads DGGITQSPKYLFRKEGQNVTLSCEQNLNHDAMYWYRQDPGQGLRLIYYSQIVNDFQKGDIAEGYSVSREKKESFPLTVTSAQKNPTAFYLCASSIPSGQGANTEAFFGQGTRLTVV.

The chain couples TRBV7-2 to TRBJ2-7, with a weak D call TRBD2 (6 bases). Trimming left V 2 bases short and J 0 bases short, with 8 bases between. This CDR3 spans 14 amino acids. CDR1 and CDR2 from the germline V gene are SGHTA and FQGNSA. The DNA for the CDR3 is TGTGCCAGCAGCTTAACTAGCCGCTCCTACGAGCAGTACTTC. It yields the protein CASSLTSRSYEQYF.

The V and J genes are TRBV3-1 (or the pseudogene TRBV3-2) and TRBJ2-4; 10 bases fit TRBD2. Trimming cost V 1 base and J 0 bases; bases outside gene matches: 15. The CDR3 is 21 amino acids. In germline, CDR1 is LGHDT, CDR2 YNNKEL (reference sequence). CDR3 sequence: CASSQGPVGAGGFGAKNIQYF. DNA for the CDR3: TGTGCCAGCAGCCAAGGTCCAGTGGGAGCGGGAGGGTTTGGAGCCAAAAACATTCAGTACTTC.

The genes are TRBV9 and TRBJ1-1, with D maybe TRBD1 (5 bases). The germline V and J ends were trimmed by 2 bases and 1 base, with 15 bases remaining between them. Germline CDR1 and CDR2: SGDLS and YYNGEE. This CDR3 region has 16 residues. CDR3 in amino acids: CASSVTPAGQNTEAFF. DNA for the CDR3: TGTGCCAGCAGCGTGACCCCCGCGGGGCAGAACACTGAAGCTTTCTTT.

The genes are TRBV7-6 and TRBJ1-3, with 10 bases that match TRBD1. The V gene end was trimmed by 1 base and the J gene end by 1 base; junction bases not matched to a gene: 4. The CDR3 totals 17 residues. Germline CDR1 reads SGHVS; CDR2 reads FNYEAQ. The chain's CDR3 is CASSLGQGASSGNTIYF. The CDR3, as DNA: TGTGCCAGCAGCTTAGGACAGGGGGCGAGTTCTGGAAACACCATATATTTT.

The chain couples TRBV14 to TRBJ2-5; 7 nucleotides line up with TRBD1. Germline-derived CDR1 and CDR2 are SGHDN and FVKESK. Trimming removed 2 bases from V and 5 bases from J; junction bases left unmatched: 8. The CDR3 totals 15 residues. The DNA for the CDR3 is TGTGCCAGCAGCCAAACTCCAGGGGGAATGGAGACCCAGTACTTC. This gives the protein CASSQTPGGMETQYF.

CDR3 residues: CASSYSFDEAFF. For the CDR3, the DNA is TGTGCCAGCAGCTACTCGTTCGATGAAGCTTTCTTT. The chain is built from TRBV7-9 and TRBJ1-1; no clear D gene. V was clipped by 4 bases and J by 7 bases, with 10 bases between them. CDR3 length: 12 amino acids. Germline-derived CDR1 and CDR2 are SEHNR and FQNEAQ (reference sequence).

The chain couples TRBV7-9 to TRBJ1-3, with D uncertain. The germline V and J ends were trimmed by 1 base and 3 bases, with 13 bases remaining between them. Germline V gene data show CDR1 as SEHNR and CDR2 as FQNEAQ (reference sequence). CDR3 length equals 16 residues. CDR3 coding DNA: TGTGCCAGCAGCTTAGGGTATGCGGGTTTTGGAAACACCATATATTTT. Its protein is CASSLGYAGFGNTIYF. Full variable domain (rest looked up from reference TRBV7-9 and TRBJ1-3): DTGVSQNPRHKITKRGQNVTFRCDPISEHNRLYWYRQTLGQGPEFLTYFQNEAQLEKSRLLSDRFSAERPKGSFSTLEIQRTEQGDSAMYLCASSLGYAGFGNTIYFGEGSWLTVV.

The chain is built from TRBV29-1 and TRBJ2-5; TRBD1 matches at 10 bases. V dropped 7 bases and J dropped 4; count of bases not matched to a gene: 12. The CDR3 consists of 15 residues. The V gene's germline CDR1 is SQVTM and CDR2 ANQGSEA. For the CDR3, the DNA is TGCAGCGCTGGGGGACAGGGGTTCCGGAGAGAGACCCAGTACTTC. Translated: CSAGGQGFRRETQYF.

V gene TRBV12-3 or TRBV12-4 combines with J gene TRBJ2-7; D not certain. The CDR3 spans 13 residues. V was trimmed by 8 bases and J by 2 bases, leaving 13 bases between them. The CDR3 loop reads CASLQVGTYEQYF. Written as DNA, the CDR3 is TGTGCCAGCCTTCAAGTGGGCACCTACGAGCAGTACTTC.

The V and J genes are TRBV4-1 and TRBJ1-2, with TRBD1 as a possible D gene (5 bases). Germline V gene data show CDR1 as MGHRA and CDR2 as YSYEKL. V shed 0 bases and J shed 8 bases, with 19 bases lying between them. The CDR3 totals 16 residues. CDR3 DNA sequence: TGCGCCAGCAGCCAAGACCACCTTCAGGGTTATAACGGCTACACCTTC. It translates to CASSQDHLQGYNGYTF.

The rearrangement joins TRBV4-2 to TRBJ2-3; unclear D gene. The CDR3 is 13 residues long. Trimming cost V 3 bases and J 10 bases, with 14 bases left between them. From germline, CDR1 is LGHNA and CDR2 YNFKEQ. CDR3 region: CASSHDLDQSQYF. The CDR3 DNA is TGTGCCAGCAGCCACGACCTAGATCAGTCGCAGTATTTT.

The chain recombines TRBV27 with TRBJ1-2; D gene uncertain. The CDR3 consists of 13 residues. Germline loops: CDR1 MNHEY, CDR2 SMNVEV (reference sequence). Trimming shortened V by 6 bases and J by 5 bases, and 13 bases separated the two germline ends. The CDR3 DNA sequence: TGTGCCAGCAGACTAGGTCCGGGGTATGGCTACACCTTC. The encoded protein is CASRLGPGYGYTF.

J is TRBJ2-2 and V is TRBV25-1; 8 bases line up with TRBD2. The CDR3 extends over 16 amino acids. CDR1 is MGHDK, CDR2 SYGVNS, per germline. V dropped 3 bases and J dropped 2; count of bases not matched to a gene: 5. The CDR3 sequence: CASSDASGRNTGELFF. The CDR3 region has the DNA TGTGCCAGCAGTGATGCGAGCGGGAGAAACACCGGGGAGCTGTTTTTT.

The V gene is TRBV10-3, the J gene TRBJ2-2, with 16 bases identical to TRBD2. V shed 4 bases and J 9 bases; nucleotides not matched to a gene: 8. Germline CDR1 reads ENHRY; CDR2 reads SYGVKD. The CDR3 sequence is 17 residues long. For the CDR3, the DNA is TGTGCCATCAGTGGGGGACTAGCGGGAGGGGAATCTCGGGAGCTGTTTTTT. Protein: CAISGGLAGGESRELFF.

In this sample, this clone turned up once. This chain joins TRBV5-1 and TRBJ1-1, with 11 bases aligning to TRBD1. Germline V gene lookup returns CDR1 SGHRS and CDR2 YFSETQ. CDR3 size: 15 residues. V dropped 1 base and J dropped 3; count of bases not matched to a gene: 2. In DNA, the CDR3 is TGCGCCAGCAGCTTGTGGGGACAGGGGGACACTGAAGCTTTCTTT. Amino acids: CASSLWGQGDTEAFF. Drawing the rest from reference TRBV5-1 and TRBJ1-1, the complete variable domain is KAGVTQTPRYLIKTRGQQVTLSCSPISGHRSVSWYQQTPGQGLQFLFEYFSETQRNKGNFPGRFSGRQFSNSRSEMNVSTLELGDSALYLCASSLWGQGDTEAFFGQGTRLTVV.

V and J are TRBV9 and TRBJ1-3; 7 bases agree with TRBD1. The CDR3 runs 15 residues. Germline V gene sequence: CDR1 SGDLS, CDR2 YYNGEE. V lost 2 bases and J lost 4; bases outside the gene matches: 6. CDR3 sequence reads: CASSVGTVGGNTIYF. The CDR3 coding sequence is TGTGCCAGCAGCGTGGGGACAGTGGGAGGAAACACCATATATTTT.